The 30 T cell receptor beta chains presented below share a single source sample, sequenced in a study of cytomegalovirus exposure and HLA in healthy donors. It was with 60 Vbeta and 13 Jbeta primers that the PCR ran. The method was immunoSEQ multiplex PCR; TCRdb's version includes in-frame clones alone and lacks a portion of them. The data contain 100,000 or so clones, approximately 72% of them singletons. Material: PBMCs. The receptors originated from a man younger than 45 in good health and CMV-seropositive.

The V and J genes are TRBV2 and TRBJ1-3, with TRBD1 identical over 7 bases. The junction had 7 bases not matched to a gene; V was cut back by 7 bases and J by 4 bases. Germline CDR1 and CDR2: SNHLY and FYNNEI. The CDR3 totals 14 residues. The CDR3 DNA follows: TGTGCCAGCAACCTGGACAGGAGCGGAAACACCATATATTTT. Amino acid sequence: CASNLDRSGNTIYF.

This clone was detected only once. CDR3 protein: CASSLVVRAGPYEQYF. DNA of the CDR3: TGTGCCAGCAGCTTAGTGGTCCGGGCAGGGCCCTACGAGCAGTACTTC. The chain combines TRBV7-2 with TRBJ2-7, with D perhaps TRBD1 (5 bases). CDR1 SGHTA and CDR2 FQGNSA come from the germline V gene. CDR3 size: 16 residues. V gave up 1 base and J gave up 2 bases, with 15 bases separating them.

This clone is a singleton in its sample. J is TRBJ1-1 and V is TRBV28; D may be TRBD1 (6 bases). Germline lookup yields CDR1 MDHEN and CDR2 SYDVKM. This CDR3 is built from 14 residues. V was clipped by 6 bases and J by 8 bases, with 19 bases between them. CDR3 DNA sequence: TGTGCCAGCAGCCACGGACAGCCAAGGGGGGAAGCTTTCTTT. As protein: CASSHGQPRGEAFF.

The chain has TRBV5-6 and TRBJ2-5; maybe TRBD2 (5 bases). The J call may be faulty, since TRBJ2-7 better matches the DNA end. This CDR3 is 14 amino acids long. Germline-derived CDR1 and CDR2 are SGHDT and YYEEEE. CDR3 region: CASSLGASFYEQYF. DNA for the CDR3: TGTGCCAGCAGCTTGGGGGCTAGCTTCTACGAGCAGTACTTC.

The CDR3 DNA is TGTGCCAGCAGGGCAGCGGGCTATAATTCACCCCTCCACTTT. Its translation: CASRAAGYNSPLHF. V is TRBV2 and J is TRBJ1-6; D remains unclear. Trimming left V 6 bases short and J 3 bases short, with 9 bases between. Germline V gene lookup returns CDR1 SNHLY and CDR2 FYNNEI. CDR3 length: 14 amino acids.

V usage is TRBV4-1 and J usage is TRBJ1-5; D perhaps matches TRBD1 (5 bases). Trimming took 4 bases from V and 0 from J, leaving 19 bases between them. This CDR3 has 18 residues. Germline CDR1 reads MGHRA; CDR2 reads YSYEKL. The CDR3 bases are TGCGCCAGCAGCCCCAGTCTGGGGCAGGGTCTTAGCAATCAGCCCCAGCATTTT. Translation: CASSPSLGQGLSNQPQHF.

This clone came up once. The chain combines TRBV28 with TRBJ2-2; 12 bases align to TRBD2. This CDR3 comprises 17 residues. Germline lookup yields CDR1 MDHEN and CDR2 SYDVKM. After removal of 7 bases from V and 3 bases from J, the junction contained 9 bases not matched to a gene. The CDR3 DNA reads TGTGCCAGCACCCCCCTGGCTAGCGGGGGGGACACCGGGGAGCTGTTTTTT. It encodes CASTPLASGGDTGELFF.

The chain carries TRBV25-1 and TRBJ2-7; 7 bases are shared with TRBD1. V trimming: 0 bases; J trimming: 3 bases; junction bases outside the gene matches: 14. The CDR3 spans 18 residues. In germline, CDR1 is MGHDK, CDR2 SYGVNS. Written as DNA, the CDR3 is TGTGCCAGCAGTGAATATGGCAGATCAGGGTCAGGGGGCTACGAGCAGTACTTC. Encoded protein: CASSEYGRSGSGGYEQYF.

The CDR3 protein is CAFSGSTVEGSSYNSPLHF. The CDR3 DNA sequence: TGTGCCTTCTCAGGTTCGACAGTGGAGGGAAGCTCCTATAATTCACCCCTCCACTTT. V usage is TRBV30 and J usage is TRBJ1-6; the D gene is possibly TRBD1 (5 bases). Trimming removed 7 bases at V and 0 bases at J, with 25 bases between. The CDR3 loop spans 19 amino acids. Germline V gene sequence: CDR1 GTSNPN, CDR2 SVGIG (reference sequence).

This clone was seen a few times. V and J are TRBV5-1 and TRBJ1-5; 9 bases map to TRBD1. In germline, CDR1 is SGHRS, CDR2 YFSETQ. J gave up 3 bases and V 5 bases, and 6 bases lay outside the gene matches. The length of the CDR3 is 15 residues. CDR3 residues: CASREGQGHNQPQHF. CDR3 sequence (DNA): TGCGCCAGCAGGGAGGGACAGGGACACAATCAGCCCCAGCATTTT.

V is TRBV9 and J is TRBJ2-3; 16 bases match TRBD2. Germline assignment: CDR1 SGDLS and CDR2 YYNGEE. V shed 2 bases and J 4 bases; nucleotides not matched to a gene: 7. CDR3 length equals 18 residues. CDR3 loop: CASSVGTSGGGRSDTQYF. Here the CDR3 DNA reads TGTGCCAGCAGCGTCGGGACTAGCGGGGGGGGCCGTTCAGATACGCAGTATTTT.

The chain employs TRBV27 and TRBJ1-6; TRBD1 might be the D (6 bases). CDR1 and CDR2 (germline): MNHEY, SMNVEV (reference sequence). The CDR3 is made up of 16 amino acids. V was cut by 5 bases and J by 4 bases, with 15 bases left in between. The CDR3 DNA follows: TGTGCCAGCAGTCCCCGGACAGTAGTTTATAATTCACCCCTCCACTTT. It encodes CASSPRTVVYNSPLHF.

The genes are TRBV28 and TRBJ2-1; D might be TRBD1 (6 bases). V dropped 10 bases and J dropped 2 bases, with 15 bases sitting between them. Germline values: CDR1 MDHEN, CDR2 SYDVKM. CDR3 length: 14 residues. The CDR3 DNA is TGTGCCACCCTCGACAGGCCAACCTACAATGAGCAGTTCTTC. Its protein is CATLDRPTYNEQFF.

This clone appeared a single time. V usage is TRBV15 and J usage is TRBJ1-4; D is unresolved. Trimming removed 8 bases from V and 7 bases from J, with 20 bases in between. The CDR3 runs 15 residues. Germline loops: CDR1 LNHNV, CDR2 YYDKDF (reference sequence). The CDR3 reads CATSANGVSGEKLFF. CDR3 nucleotides: TGTGCCACCTCTGCGAACGGGGTTTCGGGTGAAAAACTGTTTTTT. The full variable domain, completed using reference TRBV15 and TRBJ1-4, is DAMVIQNPRYQVTQFGKPVTLSCSQTLNHNVMYWYQQKSSQAPKLLFHYYDKDFNNEADTPDNFQSRRPNTSFCFLDIRSPGLGDTAMYLCATSANGVSGEKLFFGSGTQLSVL.

The V and J genes are TRBV27 and TRBJ1-1; 8 bases align to TRBD1. This CDR3 is 15 amino acids long. With 3 bases clipped from V and 5 bases from J, the junction kept 8 bases outside the gene matches. Per germline, CDR1 MNHEY and CDR2 SMNVEV (reference sequence). The CDR3 region has the DNA TGTGCCAGCAGTTTGTCTGGACAGGGTGGAACTGAAGCTTTCTTT. As protein: CASSLSGQGGTEAFF.

The chain couples TRBV30 to TRBJ1-4; weak D call: TRBD1 (5 bases). CDR3 size: 16 residues. The V gene lost 2 bases and the J gene lost 8 bases, with 21 bases spanning the gap. Germline CDR1 is GTSNPN and CDR2 is SVGIG (reference sequence). CDR3 residues: CAWSTERGTGHEKLFF. The DNA of the CDR3 is TGTGCCTGGAGTACGGAACGGGGGACCGGACACGAAAAACTGTTTTTT.

The J gene is TRBJ1-5, the V gene TRBV19; D may be TRBD1 (6 bases). V was clipped by 9 bases and J by 5 bases, with 14 bases between them. The length of the CDR3 is 13 residues. Germline CDR1 is LNHDA and CDR2 is SQIVND (reference sequence). DNA of the CDR3: TGTGCCAGCTCGGGCTACAGGGATCAGCCCCAGCATTTT. As protein: CASSGYRDQPQHF. Full variable domain (outside the CDR3, taken from reference TRBV19 and TRBJ1-5): DGGITQSPKYLFRKEGQNVTLSCEQNLNHDAMYWYRQDPGQGLRLIYYSQIVNDFQKGDIAEGYSVSREKKESFPLTVTSAQKNPTAFYLCASSGYRDQPQHFGDGTRLSIL.

This clone is categorized as medium-sized. Within the sample, other DNA sequences also encode this same CDR3. The chain recombines TRBV6-1 with TRBJ1-5; 8 positions match TRBD1. The junction had 6 bases not matched to a gene; V was cut back by 2 bases and J by 6 bases. Germline V lookup: CDR1 MNHNS, CDR2 SASEGT. This CDR3 is built from 15 residues. This chain's CDR3 is CASSESTGEVQPQHF. The CDR3 DNA sequence: TGTGCCAGCAGTGAATCGACAGGGGAAGTTCAGCCCCAGCATTTT.

The chain has TRBV28 and TRBJ2-3; weak D call: TRBD2 (6 bases). Germline assignment: CDR1 MDHEN and CDR2 SYDVKM. V was clipped by 7 bases and J by 6 bases, with 14 bases between them. The CDR3 is 13 residues long. In DNA, the CDR3 is TGTGCCAGCAATCCCCCACTAGCTGATACGCAGTATTTT. Translated: CASNPPLADTQYF.

In this sample, this clone turned up a few times. The V gene is TRBV6-5, the J gene TRBJ1-5; 9 bases are a match to TRBD1. The trim removed 6 bases at V and 4 bases at J, leaving 7 bases unmatched. Germline CDR1 MNHEY, CDR2 SVGAGI. This CDR3 spans 15 amino acids. The CDR3 DNA follows: TGTGCCAGCAGAGATGCGGGACAGGGAAATCAGCCCCAGCATTTT. Protein product: CASRDAGQGNQPQHF.

The CDR3 DNA reads as TGTGCCAGCAGTGGTCCCAGTGCGGAGAAGAGCACTGAAGCTTTCTTT. Its translation is CASSGPSAEKSTEAFF. The V and J genes are TRBV25-1 and TRBJ1-1; D is uncertain. The germline CDR1 and CDR2 sequences are MGHDK and SYGVNS. The V and J ends lost 4 bases and 4 bases respectively, with 19 bases between them. The CDR3 length is 16 residues.

This CDR3 reads CASSEFVGFGGGASDTQYF. In nucleotides, the CDR3 is TGTGCCAGCAGTGAATTTGTTGGATTCGGCGGGGGGGCCTCGGATACGCAGTATTTT. The V call is TRBV2, the J call TRBJ2-3; 9 positions agree with TRBD2. CDR1 is SNHLY and CDR2 is FYNNEI in the germline V gene. CDR3 length: 19 residues. J gave up 6 bases and V 2 bases, and 18 bases lay outside the gene matches.

The chain links TRBV19 to TRBJ1-5; the D is unclear. This CDR3 spans 14 amino acids. Trimming shortened V by 7 bases and J by 3 bases, and 13 bases separated the two germline ends. From germline, CDR1 is LNHDA and CDR2 SQIVND (reference sequence). CDR3 region: CASKVAGPNQPQHF. In DNA, the CDR3 is TGTGCCAGTAAAGTGGCAGGCCCCAATCAGCCCCAGCATTTT.

The V call is TRBV18, the J call TRBJ1-1; the D is unclear. Germline values: CDR1 KGHSH, CDR2 LQKENI. V lost 2 bases, J lost 1 base, and 8 bases lay in between. The CDR3 has 14 residues. Written as DNA, the CDR3 is TGTGCCAGCTCACCAATAGCCAGGAACACTGAAGCTTTCTTT. It encodes CASSPIARNTEAFF.

The chain links TRBV28 to TRBJ1-5; 7 bases are shared with TRBD1. In germline, CDR1 is MDHEN, CDR2 SYDVKM. J gave up 4 bases and V 11 bases, and 5 bases lay outside the gene matches. The CDR3 is 12 residues long. CDR3 residues: CAHRGGNQPQHF. CDR3 bases: TGTGCCCACAGGGGAGGAAATCAGCCCCAGCATTTT.

This clone was counted a single time. The rearrangement uses TRBV28 and TRBJ1-1; D gene uncertain. Per the germline V gene, CDR1 is MDHEN and CDR2 is SYDVKM. This CDR3 has 13 residues. V lost 6 bases, J lost 1 base, and 9 bases lay in between. This chain's CDR3 is CASRPPGNTEAFF. CDR3 DNA sequence: TGTGCCAGCAGACCCCCAGGGAACACTGAAGCTTTCTTT.

Only a few counts were recorded for this clone. The gene calls are TRBV5-6 and TRBJ1-5; the D gene is possibly TRBD1 (5 bases). From germline, CDR1 is SGHDT and CDR2 YYEEEE. This CDR3 spans 14 amino acids. The V end was cut by 3 bases, the J end by 4 bases, with 11 bases between. Here the CDR3 reads CASSSGLLNQPQHF. In nucleotides, the CDR3 is TGTGCCAGCAGCTCGGGACTGCTAAATCAGCCCCAGCATTTT.

The V call is TRBV30, the J call TRBJ2-7; 7 bases are shared with TRBD1. The CDR3 runs 12 residues. Germline V gene sequence: CDR1 GTSNPN, CDR2 SVGIG (reference sequence). The V and J ends lost 3 bases and 4 bases, in that order; junction bases with no gene match: 3. CDR3 residues: CAWSRGIYEQYF. In DNA, the CDR3 is TGTGCCTGGAGCAGGGGGATTTACGAGCAGTACTTC. The full variable domain, in which reference TRBV30 and TRBJ2-7 provide the parts outside the CDR3, is SQTIHQWPATLVQPVGSPLSLECTVEGTSNPNLYWYRQAAGRGLQLLFYSVGIGQISSEVPQNLSASRPQDRQFILSSKKLLLSDSGFYLCAWSRGIYEQYFGPGTRLTVT.

CDR3 residues: CASGDTGSWETQYF. CDR3 in DNA: TGTGCCAGCGGTGATACAGGGAGTTGGGAGACCCAGTACTTC. The chain joins TRBV28 to TRBJ2-5; D is perhaps TRBD1 (6 bases). The CDR3 totals 14 residues. The germline V gene has CDR1 MDHEN and CDR2 SYDVKM. V was clipped by 8 bases and J by 5 bases, with 18 bases between them.

The chain couples TRBV6-1 to TRBJ1-5; 7 bases are shared with TRBD1. The CDR3 runs to 17 residues. V was pared by 2 bases and J by 2 bases, with 9 bases of the junction left unmatched. CDR1 is MNHNS, CDR2 SASEGT, per germline. CDR3 sequence (DNA): TGTGCCAGCAGTGAATATCTCGGACAGGAGGGCAATCAGCCCCAGCATTTT. Translation: CASSEYLGQEGNQPQHF.